These 32 T cell receptor beta chains were sequenced from one sample in a study of siplizumab effects on memory and regulatory T cells. The assay was immunoSEQ multiplex PCR, and TCRdb's table has in-frame clones only and misses some. The data hold 85,000 or so clones, with 85% to 95% observed a single time. The specimen sequenced was CD8+ T cells sorted from blood. These receptors were taken from a human donor in good health.

For the CDR3, the DNA is TGTGCCAGTACCTCTATGGGGTATCAGCCCCAGCATTTT. Translating it yields CASTSMGYQPQHF. The J gene is TRBJ1-5, the V gene TRBV19; no clear D gene. The CDR3 length is 13 residues. V was cut by 7 bases and J by 5 bases, with 12 bases left in between. In germline, CDR1 is LNHDA, CDR2 SQIVND (reference sequence). Full variable domain (remainder filled in from reference TRBV19 and TRBJ1-5): DGGITQSPKYLFRKEGQNVTLSCEQNLNHDAMYWYRQDPGQGLRLIYYSQIVNDFQKGDIAEGYSVSREKKESFPLTVTSAQKNPTAFYLCASTSMGYQPQHFGDGTRLSIL.

The chain combines TRBV7-6 with TRBJ2-2; 11 bases align to TRBD2. V was pared by 2 bases and J by 4 bases, with 0 bases of the junction left unmatched. Germline V gene data show CDR1 as SGHVS and CDR2 as FNYEAQ. The CDR3 runs 15 residues. The chain's CDR3 is CASSLTSGGTGELFF. CDR3 nucleotides: TGTGCCAGCAGCTTAACTAGCGGGGGCACCGGGGAGCTGTTTTTT.

J is TRBJ1-5 and V is TRBV25-1; 7 nucleotides align to TRBD1. Germline lookup yields CDR1 MGHDK and CDR2 SYGVNS. The CDR3 is made up of 14 amino acids. The J segment lost 5 bases and the V segment lost 0 bases, leaving 1 base of the junction unmatched. The CDR3 reads CASSEYTGDQPQHF. The CDR3 nucleotides are TGTGCCAGCAGTGAATATACAGGGGATCAGCCCCAGCATTTT.

J is TRBJ2-7 and V is TRBV14; 7 positions match TRBD2. Germline V gene data show CDR1 as SGHDN and CDR2 as FVKESK. Losses at the gene ends were 1 base for V and 1 base for J; bases not matched to a gene: 19. This CDR3 has 20 residues. This chain's CDR3 is CASSQGSLAGVQPRSYEQYF. The DNA of the CDR3 is TGTGCCAGCAGCCAAGGTTCCCTGGCGGGAGTACAACCAAGGTCCTACGAGCAGTACTTC.

This clone appeared once. V is TRBV29-1 and J is TRBJ2-7, with D perhaps TRBD1 (5 bases). The CDR3 runs 12 residues. The germline V gene encodes CDR1 SQVTM and CDR2 ANQGSEA. Trimming removed 7 bases from V and 1 base from J, with 11 bases in between. CDR3 amino acids: CSAKGYSYEQYF. CDR3 DNA: TGCAGCGCAAAGGGGTATTCCTACGAGCAGTACTTC.

This chain joins TRBV9 and TRBJ2-7; 9 bases align to TRBD2. Germline loops: CDR1 SGDLS, CDR2 YYNGEE. V shed 3 bases and J 6 bases; nucleotides not matched to a gene: 10. This CDR3 is 15 amino acids long. DNA of the CDR3: TGTGCCAGCAGCGGGGGTAGCGGGAGCACTCTCGAGCAGTACTTC. It codes for CASSGGSGSTLEQYF.

V usage is TRBV27 and J usage is TRBJ2-1, with 8 positions matching TRBD2. The CDR3 is made up of 14 amino acids. Germline lookup yields CDR1 MNHEY and CDR2 SMNVEV (reference sequence). Trimming removed 3 bases from V and 8 bases from J; junction bases left unmatched: 6. DNA of the CDR3: TGTGCCAGCAGTTTGAAGCGGGAGTCCCATGAGCAGTTCTTC. Its protein product is CASSLKRESHEQFF.

This rearrangement joins TRBV9 to TRBJ2-7; D is perhaps TRBD2 (6 bases). This CDR3 has 16 amino acids. Trimming left V 3 bases short and J 0 bases short, with 16 bases between. The V gene's germline CDR1 is SGDLS and CDR2 YYNGEE. Here the CDR3 DNA reads TGTGCCAGCAGCGGGAATAGCGGCGCCCCCTCCTACGAGCAGTACTTC. Residues: CASSGNSGAPSYEQYF.

This sequence joins TRBV7-3 and TRBJ2-3; TRBD2 agrees at 7 bases. Per germline, CDR1 SGHTA and CDR2 FQGTGA. Trimming at V came to 1 base and at J to 4 bases, leaving 5 bases not matched to a gene. The CDR3 length is 15 residues. CDR3 sequence reads: CASSLSGRASDTQYF. DNA of the CDR3: TGTGCCAGCAGCTTAAGTGGGAGGGCCTCAGATACGCAGTATTTT.

The rearrangement joins TRBV19 to TRBJ2-7; perhaps D is TRBD1 or TRBD2 (5 bases each). V was trimmed by 3 bases and J by 4 bases, leaving 10 bases between them. This CDR3 is 13 amino acids long. Germline assignment: CDR1 LNHDA and CDR2 SQIVND (reference sequence). The CDR3 DNA is TGTGCCAGTAGTATCGGGACCAATTACGAGCAGTACTTC. Its protein is CASSIGTNYEQYF.

The V call is TRBV2, the J call TRBJ2-1, with 7 bases that match TRBD1. The germline CDR1 and CDR2 sequences are SNHLY and FYNNEI. CDR3 size: 15 residues. V lost 2 bases to trimming and J lost 0 bases; unmatched junction nucleotides: 1. CDR3 DNA sequence: TGTGCCAGCAGTGAAAGGGACAGCTCCTACAATGAGCAGTTCTTC. It yields the protein CASSERDSSYNEQFF.

The V call is TRBV11-2, the J call TRBJ2-3, with D possibly being TRBD2 (6 bases). CDR1 is SGHAT, CDR2 FQNNGV, per germline. Trimming cost V 2 bases and J 4 bases, with 10 bases left between them. The CDR3 is made up of 14 amino acids. CDR3 in DNA: TGTGCCAGCAGCTTAATTGGGACTTCAGATACGCAGTATTTT. Its translation is CASSLIGTSDTQYF.

The V and J genes are TRBV11-2 and TRBJ1-1, with 7 bases matching TRBD1. CDR1 is SGHAT, CDR2 FQNNGV, per germline. V lost 4 bases to trimming and J lost 2 bases; unmatched junction nucleotides: 7. This CDR3 has 15 amino acids. The CDR3 sequence is CASSSLDRANTEAFF. CDR3 DNA: TGTGCCAGCAGCTCTCTTGACAGGGCCAACACTGAAGCTTTCTTT.

V is TRBV7-6 and J is TRBJ1-3, with 7 positions matching TRBD1. V shed 5 bases, J shed 4 bases, and the junction held 5 bases outside the gene matches. Germline CDR1 and CDR2: SGHVS and FNYEAQ. The CDR3 is 14 residues long. CDR3 amino acids: CASSPGTEGNTIYF. The DNA for the CDR3 is TGTGCCAGCAGCCCCGGGACAGAGGGAAACACCATATATTTT.

The chain combines TRBV6-1 with TRBJ2-5; weak D call: TRBD2 (6 bases). CDR3 length: 16 residues. CDR1 and CDR2 (germline): MNHNS, SASEGT. Trimming cost V 1 base and J 5 bases, with 17 bases left between them. For the CDR3, the DNA is TGTGCCAGCAGTGAAGAATCGGAGGGCGCGGGGGAGACCCAGTACTTC. This encodes CASSEESEGAGETQYF.

This clone was recorded once. The chain joins TRBV29-1 to TRBJ2-3; TRBD1 matches 7 bases. V lost 5 bases and J lost 3; bases outside the gene matches: 11. This CDR3 has 15 residues. Germline V lookup: CDR1 SQVTM, CDR2 ANQGSEA. CDR3 nucleotides: TGCAGCGTTTCCACATCCGGGACAGCTACAGATACGCAGTATTTT. Translation: CSVSTSGTATDTQYF.

The rearrangement joins TRBV2 to TRBJ1-3; tentative D call: TRBD1 (6 bases). The germline V gene has CDR1 SNHLY and CDR2 FYNNEI. V shed 6 bases and J shed 0 bases, with 9 bases lying between them. This CDR3 contains 14 residues. The CDR3 DNA is TGTGCCAGCAGCGACAGGTTCTCTGGAAACACCATATATTTT. It is translated as CASSDRFSGNTIYF.

The chain uses TRBV6-5 and TRBJ1-1; weak D call: TRBD1 (5 bases). V lost 0 bases and J lost 7, with 18 bases in between. From germline, CDR1 is MNHEY and CDR2 SVGAGI. The CDR3 totals 16 residues. CDR3 in amino acids: CASSYSAGFTKDEAFF. For the CDR3, the DNA is TGTGCCAGCAGTTACTCGGCAGGGTTTACAAAGGATGAAGCTTTCTTT.

This chain joins TRBV29-1 and TRBJ2-7; possible D gene TRBD2, 6 bases. This CDR3 contains 13 residues. V was shortened by 4 bases and J by 3 bases, with 13 bases between the two germline ends. The V gene's germline CDR1 is SQVTM and CDR2 ANQGSEA. CDR3: CSVVRGKGYEQYF. CDR3 sequence (DNA): TGCAGCGTTGTTCGGGGGAAGGGCTACGAGCAGTACTTC.

V gene TRBV6-5 combines with J gene TRBJ1-1; 8 bases align to TRBD1. This CDR3 has 14 amino acids. V was pared by 5 bases and J by 5 bases, with 7 bases of the junction left unmatched. Germline V gene sequence: CDR1 MNHEY, CDR2 SVGAGI. This CDR3 reads CASSPTGGATEAFF. The CDR3 nucleotides are TGTGCCAGCAGTCCAACAGGGGGTGCAACTGAAGCTTTCTTT.

Note on this clone: Because the CDR3's place on the DNA is in doubt, the DNA is left out and the CDR3 is given as listed by TCRdb. The chain uses TRBV10-2 and TRBJ2-7. The CDR3 spans 11 residues, counting both ends. In germline, CDR1 is WSHSY, CDR2 SAAADI. The CDR3: CASSVGDGAYF.

A word on this clone: Other DNA variants within this sample encode the same CDR3. The chain is built from TRBV9 and TRBJ2-7, with 11 bases matching TRBD2. CDR1 SGDLS and CDR2 YYNGEE come from the germline V gene. The CDR3 totals 14 residues. V was pared by 4 bases and J by 3 bases, with 3 bases of the junction left unmatched. CDR3 sequence (DNA): TGTGCCAGCAGCCCTGGGACTAGCGGCTACGAGCAGTACTTC. Translation gives CASSPGTSGYEQYF. The variable domain in full, with the rest retrieved from reference TRBV9 and TRBJ2-7, is DSGVTQTPKHLITATGQRVTLRCSPRSGDLSVYWYQQSLDQGLQFLIQYYNGEERAKGNILERFSAQQFPDLHSELNLSSLELGDSALYFCASSPGTSGYEQYFGPGTRLTVT.

The rearrangement joins TRBV6-5 to TRBJ2-7; weak D call: TRBD1 (6 bases). Germline lookup yields CDR1 MNHEY and CDR2 SVGAGI. The CDR3 is made up of 14 amino acids. V lost 0 bases, J lost 4 bases, and 10 bases lay in between. The CDR3 nucleotides are TGTGCCAGCAGTTACTCTGGACAGATATACGAGCAGTACTTC. Protein product: CASSYSGQIYEQYF.

The rearrangement uses TRBV5-6 and TRBJ2-1, with 8 bases matching TRBD2. This CDR3 spans 18 amino acids. Germline CDR1 is SGHDT and CDR2 is YYEEEE. Germline trimming cut 0 bases from V and 4 bases from J; bases unmatched to any gene: 12. As DNA, the CDR3 is TGTGCCAGCAGCTTGGAGTTCTCGGGCGGGAGGAGGTACAATGAGCAGTTCTTC. Protein: CASSLEFSGGRRYNEQFF.

The chain carries TRBV14 and TRBJ2-7, with D unresolved. The CDR3 runs 15 residues. Germline V gene data show CDR1 as SGHDN and CDR2 as FVKESK. Trimming left V 0 bases short and J 3 bases short, with 12 bases between. CDR3 region: CASSQDPATHYEQYF. The DNA for the CDR3 is TGTGCCAGCAGCCAAGATCCCGCCACCCACTACGAGCAGTACTTC.

The chain is built from TRBV7-8 and TRBJ2-1; D assignment may be TRBD1 or TRBD2 (6 bases each). The CDR3 contains 17 residues. V lost 3 bases to trimming and J lost 8 bases, with 23 bases between them. Germline-derived CDR1 and CDR2 are SGHVS and FQNEAQ. The CDR3: CASSFLSGHPTGDEQFF. Written as DNA, the CDR3 is TGTGCCAGCAGCTTTTTGTCGGGACATCCCACGGGGGATGAGCAGTTCTTC.

The V call is TRBV19, the J call TRBJ2-5; D is perhaps TRBD1 or TRBD2 (5 bases each). The last part of the DNA fits TRBJ2-7 better; the J call may be wrong. Germline V gene data show CDR1 as LNHDA and CDR2 as SQIVND (reference sequence). CDR3 length: 13 residues. The CDR3 bases are TGTGCCAGTAGTATGGGGACCAACTACGAGCAGTACTTC. It translates to CASSMGTNYEQYF.

V is TRBV19 and J is TRBJ2-1; D is unresolved. The CDR3 consists of 13 residues. The V end was cut by 8 bases, the J end by 3 bases, with 11 bases between. CDR1 LNHDA and CDR2 SQIVND come from the germline V gene (reference sequence). The CDR3 loop reads CASSLAVYNEQFF. DNA of the CDR3: TGTGCCAGTTCCCTGGCAGTCTACAATGAGCAGTTCTTC.

The chain carries TRBV18 and TRBJ2-5; D is unresolved. The V end was cut by 5 bases, the J end by 1 base, with 8 bases between. The CDR3 spans 13 residues. CDR1 and CDR2 from the germline V gene are KGHSH and LQKENI. In DNA form, the CDR3 reads TGTGCCAGCTCATCGACAAGCCAAGAGACCCAGTACTTC. It is translated as CASSSTSQETQYF.

The chain joins TRBV19 to TRBJ2-7; D may correspond to TRBD1 or TRBD2 (5 bases each). This CDR3 has 14 residues. Per germline, CDR1 LNHDA and CDR2 SQIVND (reference sequence). Trimming cost V 4 bases and J 2 bases, with 12 bases left between them. CDR3: CASSKGDGPYEQYF. CDR3 nucleotides: TGTGCCAGTAGTAAAGGGGACGGGCCCTACGAGCAGTACTTC.

This chain connects TRBV28 to TRBJ2-1; D may correspond to TRBD1 or TRBD2 (5 bases each). The CDR3 totals 15 residues. V was clipped by 3 bases and J by 0 bases, with 9 bases between them. Germline CDR1 is MDHEN and CDR2 is SYDVKM. This chain's CDR3 is CASSFRGLSYNEQFF. CDR3 DNA sequence: TGTGCCAGCAGTTTCCGGGGCCTCTCCTACAATGAGCAGTTCTTC.

This chain links TRBV28 with TRBJ2-6; D gene uncertain. The V gene's germline CDR1 is MDHEN and CDR2 SYDVKM. The CDR3 runs to 14 residues. V was pared by 5 bases and J by 0 bases, with 5 bases between. CDR3 sequence reads: CASSPYSGANVLTF. The CDR3 DNA reads as TGTGCCAGCAGTCCTTACTCTGGGGCCAACGTCCTGACTTTC.